This is a list of T cell receptor beta chains from one sample in a study of shared clonotypes between healthy human individuals. Profiled with immunoSEQ multiplex PCR; TCRdb holds only in-frame clones, not every one. The profile shows hundreds of thousands of clones, more than 70% of them singletons. The sample taken for sequencing was PBMCs. The receptors originated from a woman in her forties in good health. Some clones in this sample may be carry-over from other donors' samples. The CDR3 runs from the conserved cysteine through the conserved F or W. The D gene is left open where the match is weak. Part of the rows lack a size; the others show once, few, many or a class for expanded clones.

V gene	J gene	D gene	clone size	CDR3 protein	CDR3 DNA
TRBV19	TRBJ1-3	NA	NA	CASSLQVDAGNTIYF	TGTGCCAGTAGTCTCCAGGTAGATGCTGGAAACACCATATATTTT
TRBV11-2	TRBJ1-1	NA	NA	CASSPQNPQTEAFF	TGTGCCAGCAGCCCCCAGAACCCGCAGACTGAAGCTTTCTTT
TRBV28	TRBJ1-4	TRBD1	many	CASSLGDRSNEKLFF	TGTGCCAGCAGTTTGGGGGACAGATCTAATGAAAAACTGTTTTTT
TRBV5-1	TRBJ2-5	NA	NA	CASSPQGRGETQYF	TGCGCCAGCAGCCCCCAGGGTCGAGGAGAGACCCAGTACTTC
TRBV27	TRBJ2-1	TRBD2	NA	CASSLFREGDGDEQFF	TGTGCCAGCAGTTTGTTCCGGGAGGGAGATGGGGATGAGCAGTTCTTC
TRBV7-6	TRBJ2-7	TRBD1	few	CASSSDDRGKQYF	TGTGCCAGCAGCTCCGACGACAGGGGCAAGCAGTACTTC
TRBV2	TRBJ2-4	NA	many	CASSEWPGTRNIQYF	TGTGCCAGCAGTGAATGGCCAGGGACGAGAAACATTCAGTACTTC
TRBV19	TRBJ1-4	NA	NA	CASTKGVPEGEKLFF	TGTGCCAGTACCAAAGGGGTCCCAGAGGGTGAAAAACTGTTTTTT
TRBV15	TRBJ2-3	TRBD2	NA	CATARGGSADTQYF	TGTGCCACCGCTAGGGGCGGGAGCGCAGATACGCAGTATTTT
TRBV4-1	TRBJ2-2	TRBD2	NA	CASSQVGLAGGNTNTGEPFF	TGCGCCAGCAGCCAAGTTGGACTAGCGGGAGGGAATACGAACACCGGGGAGCCGTTTTTT
TRBV30	TRBJ1-2	NA	NA	CAWTERDIGGYTF	TGTGCCTGGACCGAACGGGATATTGGTGGCTACACCTTC
TRBV6-4	TRBJ2-1	NA	many	CASSDGGGGNEQFF	TGTGCCAGCAGTGACGGGGGCGGAGGGAATGAGCAGTTCTTC
TRBV6-5	TRBJ2-1	NA	NA	CASSYRDSYNEQFF	TGTGCCAGCAGTTACCGAGACAGTTACAATGAGCAGTTCTTC
TRBV10-2	TRBJ2-1	NA	NA	CASRSQGKNEQFF	TGCGCCAGCAGATCACAGGGTAAGAATGAGCAGTTCTTC
TRBV30	TRBJ1-5	NA	NA	CAWRVAGSNQPQHF	TGTGCCTGGAGAGTAGCAGGGTCCAATCAGCCCCAGCATTTT
TRBV28	TRBJ2-1	TRBD1	NA	CASLRDRGQNEQFF	TGTGCCAGCCTCCGGGACAGGGGGCAAAATGAGCAGTTCTTC
TRBV7-8	TRBJ2-2	NA	NA	CALTENTGELFF	TGTGCCCTGACAGAGAACACCGGGGAGCTGTTTTTT
TRBV6-5	TRBJ2-7	TRBD2	few	CASSYSGTSGAYEQYF	TGTGCCAGCAGTTACTCGGGGACTAGCGGGGCCTACGAGCAGTACTTC
TRBV19	TRBJ1-5	TRBD1	NA	CASSPSSGGPGQPQHF	TGTGCCAGTAGTCCCTCTTCAGGGGGGCCAGGCCAGCCCCAGCATTTT
TRBV18	TRBJ2-7	TRBD2	NA	CASSPDLAATYEQYF	TGTGCCAGCTCACCGGATCTAGCGGCTACCTACGAGCAGTACTTC
TRBV7-9	TRBJ2-5	NA	NA	CASSLVGSETQYF	TGTGCCAGCAGCTTGGTCGGGTCCGAGACCCAGTACTTC
TRBV29-1	TRBJ2-1	NA	NA	CSVEDRGGSSYNEQFF	TGCAGCGTTGAAGATCGCGGTGGGAGCTCCTACAATGAGCAGTTCTTC
TRBV4-3	TRBJ1-4	TRBD1	NA	CASRGYRGPTEKLFF	TGCGCCAGCAGGGGTTACAGGGGGCCGACTGAAAAACTGTTTTTT
TRBV19	TRBJ2-1	NA	few	CASSITREDEQFF	TGTGCCAGTAGTATAACGCGGGAAGATGAGCAGTTCTTC
TRBV2	TRBJ1-1	TRBD1	NA	CASRDTGATEAFF	TGTGCCAGCAGGGATACAGGGGCCACTGAAGCTTTCTTT
TRBV5-1	TRBJ2-2	NA	few	CASSPRPGTSGELFF	TGCGCCAGCAGCCCCCGCCCTGGGACTTCCGGGGAGCTGTTTTTT
TRBV10-3	TRBJ2-3	NA	NA	CAISEITDTQYF	TGTGCCATCAGTGAAATCACTGACACGCAGTATTTT
TRBV11-1	TRBJ1-1	NA	NA	CASSLVPDRAEAFF	TGTGCCAGCAGCTTAGTCCCGGACAGAGCTGAAGCTTTCTTT
TRBV9	TRBJ2-5	TRBD2	NA	CASSEASGRAGYETQYF	TGTGCCAGCAGCGAGGCTAGCGGGAGGGCGGGTTACGAGACCCAGTACTTC
TRBV9	TRBJ2-1	TRBD2	NA	CASSVGGRRGNEQFF	TGTGCCAGCAGCGTAGGCGGGAGGCGAGGGAATGAGCAGTTCTTC
TRBV28	TRBJ2-1	NA	NA	CASSLRNSHNEQFF	TGTGCCAGCAGTCTTAGGAATTCCCACAATGAGCAGTTCTTC
TRBV7-8	TRBJ2-7	NA	few	CASSSPAETAYEQYF	TGTGCCAGCAGCTCACCAGCGGAGACAGCCTACGAGCAGTACTTC
TRBV9	TRBJ2-5	NA	once	CASSVGSWETQYF	TGTGCCAGCAGCGTAGGTAGCTGGGAGACCCAGTACTTC
TRBV7-2	TRBJ1-4	NA	NA	CASSPPNGQGFNEKLFF	TGTGCCAGCAGCCCACCCAATGGGCAGGGCTTTAATGAAAAACTGTTTTTT
TRBV18	TRBJ1-2	TRBD1	few	CASPGQDPRYLDGYTF	TGTGCCAGCCCTGGACAGGACCCACGATACTTGGATGGCTACACCTTC
TRBV7-2	TRBJ1-5	NA	NA	CASSSYILGNQPQHF	TGTGCCAGCAGCTCCTACATCCTCGGCAATCAGCCCCAGCATTTT
TRBV28	TRBJ2-7	TRBD1	many	CASSSPPGQGSGEQYF	TGTGCCAGCAGTTCCCCTCCGGGACAGGGGTCCGGGGAGCAGTACTTC
TRBV13	TRBJ2-1	NA	NA	CASSLGPGTKYYNEQFF	TGTGCCAGCAGCTTAGGCCCCGGGACAAAGTACTACAATGAGCAGTTCTTC
TRBV9	TRBJ2-5	TRBD2	once	CASSVGLAGGRRETQYF	TGTGCCAGCAGCGTAGGGCTAGCGGGAGGGAGGAGAGAGACCCAGTACTTC
TRBV10-3	TRBJ2-2	TRBD2	NA	CASMGGAGTGELFF	TGTGCCTCCATGGGAGGGGCGGGCACCGGGGAGCTGTTTTTT